This TCR beta chain was observed in a study of cytotoxic CD8 clonotypes in ibrutinib-treated CLL. Study in general: Researchers reported 11 relapsed/refractory and roughly 14 treatment-naive patients, 17 to 18 of them IGHV unmutated. Patients gave response samples after a median roughly 11 months of treatment, range 6 to 36.

V lost 2 bases and J 6 bases, leaving 14 bases between the germline ends. Germline CDR1 is SGHAT and CDR2 is FQNNGV. The length of the CDR3 is 15 residues. Profiled with immunoSEQ multiplex PCR; TCRdb holds only in-frame clones, not every one. This sample has roughly 200,000 clones; about 72% occur once, and the top ten carry roughly 13%. The genes are TRBV11-2 and TRBJ2-1, with a possible D match to TRBD2 (5 bases). This clonotype was obtained from a human donor with chronic lymphocytic leukemia. The input for sequencing was PBMCs, taken after 24 months of ibrutinib treatment. CDR3 sequence: CASSLMAGGFNEQFF. The CDR3 bases are TGTGCCAGCAGCTTAATGGCGGGCGGATTCAATGAGCAGTTCTTC.